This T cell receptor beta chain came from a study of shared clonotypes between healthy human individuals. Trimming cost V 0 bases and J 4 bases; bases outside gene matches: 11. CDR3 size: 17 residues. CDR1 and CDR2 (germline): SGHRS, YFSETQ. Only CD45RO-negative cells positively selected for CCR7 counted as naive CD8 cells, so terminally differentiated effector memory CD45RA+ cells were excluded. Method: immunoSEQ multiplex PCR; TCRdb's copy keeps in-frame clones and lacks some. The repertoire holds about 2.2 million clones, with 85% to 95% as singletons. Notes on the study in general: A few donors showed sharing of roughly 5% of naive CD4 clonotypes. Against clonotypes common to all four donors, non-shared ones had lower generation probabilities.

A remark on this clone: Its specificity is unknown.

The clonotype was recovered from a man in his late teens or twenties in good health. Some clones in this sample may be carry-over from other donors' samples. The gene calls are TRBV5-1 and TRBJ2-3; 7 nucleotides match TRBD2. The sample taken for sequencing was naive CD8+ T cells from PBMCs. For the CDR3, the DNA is TGCGCCAGCAGCTTGGCTCGGCGGGACTACGGAGCAGATACGCAGTATTTT. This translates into CASSLARRDYGADTQYF.